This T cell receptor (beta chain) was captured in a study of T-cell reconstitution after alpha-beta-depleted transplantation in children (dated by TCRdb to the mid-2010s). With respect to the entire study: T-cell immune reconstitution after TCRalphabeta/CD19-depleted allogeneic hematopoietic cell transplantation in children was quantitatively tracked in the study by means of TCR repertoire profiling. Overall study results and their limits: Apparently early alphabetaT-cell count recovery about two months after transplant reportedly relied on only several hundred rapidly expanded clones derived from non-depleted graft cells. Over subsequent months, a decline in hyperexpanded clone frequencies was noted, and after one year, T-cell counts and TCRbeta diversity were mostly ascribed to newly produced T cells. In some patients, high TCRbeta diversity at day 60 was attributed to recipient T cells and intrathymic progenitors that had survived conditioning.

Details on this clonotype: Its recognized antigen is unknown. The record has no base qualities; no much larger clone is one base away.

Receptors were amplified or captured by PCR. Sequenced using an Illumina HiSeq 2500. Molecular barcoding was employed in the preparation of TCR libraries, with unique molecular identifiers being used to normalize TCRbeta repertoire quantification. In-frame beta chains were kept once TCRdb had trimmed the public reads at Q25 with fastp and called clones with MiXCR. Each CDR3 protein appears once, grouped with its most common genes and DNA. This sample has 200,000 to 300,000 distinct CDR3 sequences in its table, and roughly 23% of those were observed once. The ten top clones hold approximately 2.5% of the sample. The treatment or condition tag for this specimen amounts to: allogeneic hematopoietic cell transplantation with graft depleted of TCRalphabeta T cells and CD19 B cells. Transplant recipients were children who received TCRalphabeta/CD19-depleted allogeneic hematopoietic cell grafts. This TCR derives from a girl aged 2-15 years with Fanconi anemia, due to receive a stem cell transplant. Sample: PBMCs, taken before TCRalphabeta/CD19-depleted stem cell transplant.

The CDR3 reads CSASSSGTSSYNEQFF. The sequenced DNA: TGCAGTGCTAGTAGTAGCGGGACTAGCTCCTACAATGAGCAGTTCTTC. The rearrangement joined TRBV20-1 to TRBJ2-1; 8 middle bases align to TRBD2. Here V drops 3 bases and J drops 0 bases, and the junction holds 7 bases not matched to any gene. Based on the germline V gene (reference sequence), the CDR1 and CDR2 sequences are DFQATT and SNEGSKA. Measured from the cysteine to the phenylalanine, the CDR3 is 16 residues long. Solely the CDR3 DNA is kept, with 48 bases framed from the first base.